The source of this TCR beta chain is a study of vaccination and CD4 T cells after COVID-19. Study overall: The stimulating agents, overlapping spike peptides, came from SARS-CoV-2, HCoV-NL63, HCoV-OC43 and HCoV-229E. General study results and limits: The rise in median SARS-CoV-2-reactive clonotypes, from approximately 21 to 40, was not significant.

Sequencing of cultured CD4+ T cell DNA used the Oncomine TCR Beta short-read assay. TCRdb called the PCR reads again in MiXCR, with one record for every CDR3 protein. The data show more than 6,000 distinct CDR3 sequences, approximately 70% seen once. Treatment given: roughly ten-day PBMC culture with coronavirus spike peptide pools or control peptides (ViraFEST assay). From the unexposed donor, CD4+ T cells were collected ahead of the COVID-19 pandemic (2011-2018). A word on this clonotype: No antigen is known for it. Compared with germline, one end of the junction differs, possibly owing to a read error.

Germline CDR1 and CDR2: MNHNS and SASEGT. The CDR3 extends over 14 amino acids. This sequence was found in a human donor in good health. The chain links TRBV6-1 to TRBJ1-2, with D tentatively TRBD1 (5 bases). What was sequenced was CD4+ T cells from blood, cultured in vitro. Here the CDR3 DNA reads TGTGCCATCAGTGAGTCGTCGGCCGGGGCCGGCTACACCTTC. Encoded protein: CAISESSAGAGYTF.